The 31 T cell receptor beta chains presented below share a single source sample, sequenced in a study of OX40 agonist ivuxolimab in advanced cancers. The assay was immunoSEQ multiplex PCR, and TCRdb's table has in-frame clones only and misses some. The profile shows approximately 74,000 clones, more than 65% of them singletons. The material sequenced was CD4+ or CD8+ T cells sorted from blood, taken in a trial of the OX40 agonist ivuxolimab. All receptors derive from an adult with an advanced solid tumor such as melanoma, head and neck, liver or kidney cancer.

This chain connects TRBV6-1 to TRBJ1-5; 9 nucleotides line up with TRBD1. V was clipped by 10 bases and J by 3 bases; unmatched bases: 10. Germline-derived CDR1 and CDR2 are MNHNS and SASEGT. CDR3 size: 15 residues. The CDR3 reads CATSRTGAFNQPQHF. CDR3 nucleotide sequence: TGTGCCACCTCAAGGACAGGGGCCTTCAATCAGCCCCAGCATTTT.

The chain employs TRBV4-3 and TRBJ2-1; no reliable D call. Trimming left V 0 bases short and J 3 bases short, with 6 bases between. Germline V gives CDR1 LGHNA, CDR2 YSLEER. CDR3 length: 14 amino acids. This chain's CDR3 is CASSQEPFYNEQFF. The CDR3 DNA follows: TGCGCCAGCAGCCAAGAGCCTTTCTACAATGAGCAGTTCTTC.

The J gene is TRBJ2-2, the V gene TRBV28, with D tentatively TRBD1 (6 bases). The CDR3 length is 14 residues. V was cut by 6 bases and J by 0 bases, with 8 bases left in between. The germline CDR1 and CDR2 sequences are MDHEN and SYDVKM. The CDR3 DNA follows: TGTGCCAGCAGCTGGACAGCGAACACCGGGGAGCTGTTTTTT. As protein: CASSWTANTGELFF.

V and J are TRBV2 and TRBJ2-3; 12 bases are shared with TRBD2. The CDR3 extends over 15 amino acids. The V gene end was trimmed by 6 bases and the J gene end by 4 bases; junction bases not matched to a gene: 5. The V gene's germline CDR1 is SNHLY and CDR2 FYNNEI. The CDR3 sequence is CASRELAGGPDTQYF. The CDR3 DNA follows: TGTGCCAGCAGGGAACTAGCGGGGGGCCCAGATACGCAGTATTTT. The full variable domain, rest sourced from reference TRBV2 and TRBJ2-3, is EPEVTQTPSHQVTQMGQEVILRCVPISNHLYFYWYRQILGQKVEFLVSFYNNEISEKSEIFDDQFSVERPDGSNFTLKIRSTKLEDSAMYFCASRELAGGPDTQYFGPGTRLTVL.

The chain combines TRBV7-9 with TRBJ2-7; D is uncertain. V gave up 1 base and J gave up 6 bases, with 4 bases separating them. CDR1 and CDR2 (germline): SEHNR, FQNEAQ (reference sequence). The CDR3 runs 11 residues. In DNA form, the CDR3 reads TGTGCCAGCAGCTTAGGAGTCGAGCAGTACGTC. The encoded protein is CASSLGVEQYV.

This rearrangement joins TRBV9 to TRBJ1-5, with D uncertain. CDR1 and CDR2 from the germline V gene are SGDLS and YYNGEE. V lost 4 bases to trimming and J lost 0 bases, with 23 bases between them. The CDR3 is 19 amino acids. The CDR3 is CASSPRRWEQIYSNQPQHF. For the CDR3, the DNA is TGTGCCAGCAGCCCCCGTAGGTGGGAGCAGATATATAGCAATCAGCCCCAGCATTTT. Drawing the rest from reference TRBV9 and TRBJ1-5, the complete variable domain is DSGVTQTPKHLITATGQRVTLRCSPRSGDLSVYWYQQSLDQGLQFLIQYYNGEERAKGNILERFSAQQFPDLHSELNLSSLELGDSALYFCASSPRRWEQIYSNQPQHFGDGTRLSIL.

The chain employs TRBV11-2 and TRBJ1-1, with TRBD1 matching over 7 bases. Unmatched junction bases numbered 13, after V lost 5 bases and J lost 4 bases. Germline V gene sequence: CDR1 SGHAT, CDR2 FQNNGV. This CDR3 spans 16 amino acids. The CDR3 bases are TGTGCCAGCAGCCGGCAGGGGGAGCGGGGGGGCACTGAAGCTTTCTTT. Translation gives CASSRQGERGGTEAFF.

The J gene is TRBJ2-2, the V gene TRBV19; no definite D call. Trimming took 1 base from V and 1 from J, leaving 10 bases between them. The CDR3 runs to 16 residues. Germline V gene lookup returns CDR1 LNHDA and CDR2 SQIVND (reference sequence). This CDR3 is CASSIAVRLNTGELFF. CDR3 DNA sequence: TGTGCCAGTAGTATAGCCGTGAGGCTGAACACCGGGGAGCTGTTTTTT.

This clone has a single count. This chain connects TRBV21-1 to TRBJ2-7; the listed D gene, TRBD1, was not tested against the DNA. TRBV21-1 is shown as a pseudogene. The CDR3 covers 15 residues. The CDR3 loop is CASSQPRDKPYEQYF. The CDR3 DNA sequence: TGTGCCAGCAGCCAACCCCGGGACAAGCCCTACGAGCAGTACTTC.

The chain combines TRBV7-8 with TRBJ2-5; D ambiguous. CDR3 size: 14 residues. Germline CDR1 and CDR2: SGHVS and FQNEAQ. The V end was cut by 3 bases, the J end by 3 bases, with 11 bases between. CDR3 nucleotide sequence: TGTGCCAGCAGCTTTGCGGATACTAAAGAGACCCAGTACTTC. Its protein product is CASSFADTKETQYF. Full variable domain (rest looked up from reference TRBV7-8 and TRBJ2-5): GAGVSQSPRYKVAKRGQDVALRCDPISGHVSLFWYQQALGQGPEFLTYFQNEAQLDKSGLPSDRFFAERPEGSVSTLKIQRTQQEDSAVYLCASSFADTKETQYFGPGTRLLVL.

The chain carries TRBV7-8 and TRBJ2-1; 8 nucleotides line up with TRBD1. The CDR3 has 15 amino acids. Germline values: CDR1 SGHVS, CDR2 FQNEAQ. Trimming took 3 bases from V and 6 from J; bases not matched to a gene: 7. The CDR3 DNA follows: TGTGCCAGCAGCTTTCTCCGGGACAGGATCAATGAGCAGTTCTTC. This encodes CASSFLRDRINEQFF.

This clone was recorded only once. Here the CDR3 DNA reads TGTGCCAGCAGCTCCCAAACTAACTATGGCTACACCTTC. This sequence encodes CASSSQTNYGYTF. V and J are TRBV7-2 and TRBJ1-2; unclear D gene. Deletions cut 4 bases from V and 0 bases from J, with 6 bases between. This CDR3 has 13 residues. Germline CDR1 is SGHTA and CDR2 is FQGNSA. Together with reference TRBV7-2 and TRBJ1-2, the CDR3 gives the full variable domain: GAGVSQSPSNKVTEKGKDVELRCDPISGHTALYWYRQSLGQGLEFLIYFQGNSAPDKSGLPSDRFSAERTGGSVSTLTIQRTQQEDSAVYLCASSSQTNYGYTFGSGTRLTVV.

This clone has a handful of counts. This chain links TRBV19 with TRBJ2-1; D remains unclear. The V gene's germline CDR1 is LNHDA and CDR2 SQIVND (reference sequence). This CDR3 region has 13 residues. Trimming shortened V by 5 bases and J by 4 bases, and 9 bases separated the two germline ends. CDR3 region: CASSASAYNEQFF. The CDR3 DNA follows: TGTGCCAGTAGTGCTAGTGCTTACAATGAGCAGTTCTTC.

This chain links TRBV6-6 with TRBJ2-1; 14 bases match TRBD2. CDR1 and CDR2 (germline): MNHNY, SVGAGI (reference sequence). The CDR3 loop spans 15 amino acids. Trimming took 7 bases from V and 3 from J; bases not matched to a gene: 2. CDR3 coding DNA: TGTGCCAGCACCGGACTAGCGGGAGGCTACAATGAGCAGTTCTTC. This encodes CASTGLAGGYNEQFF.

The rearrangement joins TRBV6-1 to TRBJ1-5; 9 bases match TRBD1. Germline CDR1 and CDR2: MNHNS and SASEGT. The length of the CDR3 is 14 residues. Trimming removed 4 bases from V and 6 bases from J; junction bases left unmatched: 4. The CDR3 nucleotides are TGTGCCAGCAGTGGGACAGGGGAGAGTCAGCCCCAGCATTTT. The encoded protein is CASSGTGESQPQHF.

The chain uses TRBV27 and TRBJ2-2; 10 bases line up with TRBD1. Germline trimming cut 0 bases from V and 4 bases from J; bases unmatched to any gene: 8. The CDR3 is 18 amino acids. Germline values: CDR1 MNHEY, CDR2 SMNVEV (reference sequence). The CDR3 bases are TGTGCCAGCAGTTTATCCCTCTGGGACAGGGGCCGCACCGGGGAGCTGTTTTTT. Encoded protein: CASSLSLWDRGRTGELFF.

The rearrangement links TRBV7-2 to TRBJ2-5, with TRBD2 matching 9 bases. The closer fit of TRBJ2-7 to the DNA end suggests the J call may be wrong. This CDR3 has 14 amino acids. The V gene's germline CDR1 is SGHTA and CDR2 FQGNSA. Here the CDR3 DNA reads TGTGCCAGCAGCGTCGTGCTAGCGGGATCCGAGCAGTACTTC. Translating gives CASSVVLAGSEQYF.

This chain connects TRBV2 to TRBJ1-2; D remains ambiguous. Germline V CDR1 and CDR2: SNHLY, FYNNEI. Between the trimmed V and J ends, which lost 5 bases and 0 bases, there was a span of 10 bases. This CDR3 is built from 14 residues. The CDR3 loop is CASSPDTTNYGYTF. The CDR3 coding sequence is TGTGCCAGCAGTCCCGACACTACTAACTATGGCTACACCTTC.

The chain has TRBV7-2 and TRBJ2-7, with D unclear. The V gene's germline CDR1 is SGHTA and CDR2 FQGNSA. Trimming left V 2 bases short and J 7 bases short, with 12 bases between. This CDR3 has 13 residues. The CDR3 bases are TGTGCCAGCAGCTTAACTCAAGTGGGGGAGCAGTACTTC. It is translated as CASSLTQVGEQYF.

The chain joins TRBV14 to TRBJ2-7; D is ambiguous. The CDR3 contains 12 residues. Trimming stripped 4 bases from V and 9 bases from J, with 13 bases between. In germline, CDR1 is SGHDN, CDR2 FVKESK. The CDR3 is CASSPGPTGQYF. The CDR3 DNA reads as TGTGCCAGCAGCCCTGGCCCCACGGGGCAGTACTTC.

The DNA of the CDR3 is TGTGCCAAATTGGGGACTAGCGGGAGACCCCTCCGGGCCCAGTACTTC. As protein: CAKLGTSGRPLRAQYF. The chain employs TRBV19 and TRBJ2-5, with 14 bases fitting TRBD2. Looked up from germline, CDR1 is LNHDA and CDR2 is SQIVND (reference sequence). CDR3 length equals 16 residues. V lost 10 bases, J lost 9 bases, and 16 bases stayed unmatched.

The rearrangement joins TRBV7-8 to TRBJ2-3, with D unclear. Germline-derived CDR1 and CDR2 are SGHVS and FQNEAQ. Trimming left V 2 bases short and J 0 bases short, with 6 bases between. The CDR3 totals 14 residues. The CDR3 nucleotides read TGTGCCAGCAGCTTACATTCGAGCACAGATACGCAGTATTTT. It yields the protein CASSLHSSTDTQYF.

This clone was recorded a few times. This chain connects TRBV5-1 to TRBJ2-7, with D possibly being TRBD2 (6 bases). CDR3 length: 13 residues. From germline, CDR1 is SGHRS and CDR2 YFSETQ. The V gene lost 5 bases and the J gene lost 6 bases, with 15 bases spanning the gap. CDR3 loop: CASRTTSPSEQYF. The DNA of the CDR3 is TGCGCCAGCAGGACTACTAGCCCCTCCGAGCAGTACTTC.

The rearrangement uses TRBV27 and TRBJ2-2; no firm D call. Germline CDR1 and CDR2: MNHEY and SMNVEV (reference sequence). This CDR3 spans 14 amino acids. V was trimmed by 8 bases and J by 1 base, leaving 11 bases between them. CDR3 protein: CASCPPVNTGELFF. The CDR3 DNA sequence: TGTGCCAGCTGCCCGCCGGTGAACACCGGGGAGCTGTTTTTT.

The rearrangement uses TRBV7-9 and TRBJ2-5; the D is unclear. Germline V gene data show CDR1 as SEHNR and CDR2 as FQNEAQ (reference sequence). The CDR3 extends over 17 amino acids. V was cut by 0 bases and J by 5 bases, with 19 bases left in between. The CDR3 region is CASSLADHPSRMETQYF. CDR3 nucleotide sequence: TGTGCCAGCAGCTTAGCCGACCACCCCTCTAGAATGGAGACCCAGTACTTC.

The V and J genes are TRBV19 and TRBJ2-6, with D perhaps given as TRBD1 or TRBD2 (5 bases each). The CDR3 totals 18 residues. Trimming removed 5 bases from V and 4 bases from J, with 21 bases in between. The V gene's germline CDR1 is LNHDA and CDR2 SQIVND (reference sequence). CDR3 nucleotide sequence: TGTGCCAGTAGTCCCCGAGGTGGGGCTGGGACCGGGGCCAACGTCCTGACTTTC. Its translation: CASSPRGGAGTGANVLTF.

The J gene is TRBJ2-2, the V gene TRBV15; D is possibly TRBD1 or TRBD2 (6 bases each). The germline V gene has CDR1 LNHNV and CDR2 YYDKDF (reference sequence). The CDR3 has 14 residues. The ends were cut back, 11 bases at V and 3 bases at J, with 16 bases in the middle. The CDR3 nucleotides read TGTGCCTCCCAAGGGGGGCTGGACACCGGGGAGCTGTTTTTT. Translation: CASQGGLDTGELFF.

This sequence joins TRBV6-6 and TRBJ1-1, with D perhaps TRBD1 (6 bases). The germline V gene encodes CDR1 MNHNY and CDR2 SVGAGI (reference sequence). Trimming removed 5 bases from V and 3 bases from J, with 16 bases in between. CDR3 size: 15 residues. In DNA, the CDR3 is TGTGCCAGCAGTAGTACAGGGCCGGGGGACACTGAAGCTTTCTTT. It translates to CASSSTGPGDTEAFF.

The chain uses TRBV5-1 and TRBJ2-7; 8 bases align to TRBD2. Trimming took 4 bases from V and 4 from J; bases not matched to a gene: 7. The CDR3 covers 14 residues. Germline CDR1 is SGHRS and CDR2 is YFSETQ. The CDR3 loop is CASSPSAGEYEQYF. In DNA form, the CDR3 reads TGCGCCAGCAGCCCCTCAGCGGGAGAATACGAGCAGTACTTC.

The rearrangement joins TRBV7-2 to TRBJ2-6; no clear D gene. Trimming removed 0 bases at V and 0 bases at J, with 6 bases between. CDR1 is SGHTA and CDR2 is FQGNSA in the germline V gene. The CDR3 is 16 amino acids. CDR3 sequence (DNA): TGTGCCAGCAGCTTAGCGGTCACCTCTGGGGCCAACGTCCTGACTTTC. Amino acid sequence: CASSLAVTSGANVLTF.

The sample holds one count of this clone. The chain employs TRBV10-3 and TRBJ2-1; D tentatively reads TRBD1 or TRBD2 (5 bases each). The V and J ends lost 10 bases and 4 bases respectively, with 23 bases between them. The CDR3 loop spans 16 amino acids. Germline CDR1 reads ENHRY; CDR2 reads SYGVKD. CDR3 sequence (DNA): TGTGCCACCCTCCAGGGTTGGGACCCACAGTACAATGAGCAGTTCTTC. This translates into CATLQGWDPQYNEQFF.